The 24 T cell receptor beta chains given below trace back to one sample, sequenced in a study of CD8 T cells in Susac syndrome. The RNA, about 0.45 to 1 ug, was put through reverse transcription using random hexamers. TCRdb passed the immunoSEQ multiplex PCR reads through MiXCR, listing each CDR3 protein once. The sample has about 200,000 distinct CDR3 sequences, roughly 95% seen once. Sequencing was done on a sample of CD4+ T cells from PBMCs. The receptors were gathered from a human donor in good health.

The V and J genes are TRBV20-1 and TRBJ2-7; the match to TRBD2 covers 8 bases. V lost 0 bases and J lost 0; bases outside the gene matches: 4. The CDR3 contains 15 residues. Germline assignment: CDR1 DFQATT and CDR2 SNEGSKA (reference sequence). The DNA of the CDR3 is TGCAGTGCTAGAGATGCGGGGGGCGGCTCCTACGAGCAGTACTTC. It translates to CSARDAGGGSYEQYF.

The chain uses TRBV5-4 and TRBJ2-1; 9 bases map to TRBD2. The CDR3 length is 16 residues. The ends lost 4 bases at V and 4 bases at J; junction bases unmatched: 9. Germline V lookup: CDR1 SGHNT, CDR2 YYREEE (reference sequence). The CDR3 DNA reads as TGTGCCAGCAGCCCTGAGATAGCGGGAGCATACAATGAGCAGTTCTTC. Amino acid sequence: CASSPEIAGAYNEQFF.

This sequence joins TRBV3-1 and TRBJ1-2, with a tentative D call TRBD1 (6 bases). The V gene's germline CDR1 is LGHDT and CDR2 YNNKEL (reference sequence). Trimming left V 4 bases short and J 8 bases short, with 17 bases between. This CDR3 is built from 14 residues. DNA of the CDR3: TGTGCCAGCAGCCGGAGGGAGTGGGGGCGCGGCTACACCTTC. The encoded protein is CASSRREWGRGYTF.

The chain has TRBV11-2 and TRBJ2-1; D is possibly TRBD1 (6 bases). Trimming removed 4 bases at V and 1 base at J, with 11 bases between. The CDR3 is 15 residues long. Per germline, CDR1 SGHAT and CDR2 FQNNGV. Here the CDR3 reads CASSSSTGSYNEQFF. In DNA, the CDR3 is TGTGCCAGCAGCTCTAGTACAGGGTCCTACAATGAGCAGTTCTTC. Filled out from reference TRBV11-2 and TRBJ2-1, the complete variable domain reads EAGVAQSPRYKIIEKRQSVAFWCNPISGHATLYWYQQILGQGPKLLIQFQNNGVVDDSQLPKDRFSAERLKGVDSTLKIQPAKLEDSAVYLCASSSSTGSYNEQFFGPGTRLTVL.

The chain couples TRBV23-1 to TRBJ2-4, with D possibly TRBD2 on 6 matching bases. TRBV23-1 is marked as an open reading frame, function uncertain. The V end lost 10 bases, the J end lost 7 bases, and 14 bases lay between the germline ends. The length of the CDR3 is 12 residues. CDR3 DNA: TGCGCCACTTTCGGGGGATGGAACATTCAGTACTTC. The encoded protein is CATFGGWNIQYF.

The chain is built from TRBV2 and TRBJ1-2; no firm D call. Germline-derived CDR1 and CDR2 are SNHLY and FYNNEI. The CDR3 sequence is 13 residues long. V was shortened by 4 bases and J by 7 bases, with 13 bases between the two germline ends. The CDR3: CASSGNRVGGYTF. CDR3 nucleotide sequence: TGTGCCAGCAGTGGCAATCGTGTGGGTGGCTACACCTTC. The entire variable domain, with the rest obtained from reference TRBV2 and TRBJ1-2, is as follows: EPEVTQTPSHQVTQMGQEVILRCVPISNHLYFYWYRQILGQKVEFLVSFYNNEISEKSEIFDDQFSVERPDGSNFTLKIRSTKLEDSAMYFCASSGNRVGGYTFGSGTRLTVV.

Only one count was recorded for this clonotype. V gene TRBV18 combines with J gene TRBJ1-2; D ambiguous. CDR3 length: 15 amino acids. V was clipped by 3 bases and J by 4 bases, with 15 bases between them. Germline V gene lookup returns CDR1 KGHSH and CDR2 LQKENI. The CDR3 DNA follows: TGTGCCAGCTCACCCGTGGACCGAAGCCCCTATGGCTACACCTTC. Translated, it gives CASSPVDRSPYGYTF.

V gene TRBV5-6 combines with J gene TRBJ2-5; 7 bases map to TRBD1. The ends lost 4 bases at V and 5 bases at J; junction bases unmatched: 5. The CDR3 extends over 13 amino acids. Germline CDR1 and CDR2: SGHDT and YYEEEE. CDR3 amino acids: CASSVRGFETQYF. As DNA, the CDR3 is TGTGCCAGCAGCGTCAGGGGGTTCGAGACCCAGTACTTC.

The J gene is TRBJ2-1, the V gene TRBV3-1; possible D gene TRBD1, 5 bases. The germline V and J ends were trimmed by 4 bases and 7 bases, with 14 bases remaining between them. CDR3 length: 14 amino acids. CDR1 is LGHDT, CDR2 YNNKEL, per germline (reference sequence). CDR3 residues: CASSLSGKRNEQFF. CDR3 sequence (DNA): TGTGCCAGCAGCCTCTCAGGGAAGAGGAATGAGCAGTTCTTC.

This clonotype was counted a single time. V usage is TRBV28 and J usage is TRBJ1-2, with a weak D call TRBD1 (6 bases). The CDR3 contains 14 residues. V gave up 1 base and J gave up 2 bases, with 8 bases separating them. The germline V gene encodes CDR1 MDHEN and CDR2 SYDVKM. CDR3 residues: CASSLYGQNYGYTF. CDR3 bases: TGTGCCAGCAGTTTATACGGACAGAACTATGGCTACACCTTC.

The rearrangement joins TRBV29-1 to TRBJ1-2; 9 bases are shared with TRBD1. CDR3 length equals 13 residues. Germline V gives CDR1 SQVTM, CDR2 ANQGSEA. The junction had 7 bases not matched to a gene; V was cut back by 3 bases and J by 8 bases. The CDR3 protein is CSVESTGGGGYTF. The CDR3 bases are TGCAGCGTTGAGTCCACAGGGGGCGGGGGCTACACCTTC.

This clonotype was observed once. The chain's CDR3 is CASSTIQGSGNTIYF. The DNA of the CDR3 is TGTGCCAGCAGCACAATACAGGGCTCTGGAAACACCATATATTTT. The chain is built from TRBV9 and TRBJ1-3; D possibly corresponds to TRBD1 (6 bases). Deletions cut 4 bases from V and 0 bases from J, with 11 bases between. The CDR3 runs to 15 residues. The germline V gene encodes CDR1 SGDLS and CDR2 YYNGEE.

V and J are TRBV3-1 and TRBJ2-5, with D unclear. CDR1 is LGHDT, CDR2 YNNKEL, per germline (reference sequence). The CDR3 runs to 14 residues. Trimming took 1 base from V and 5 from J, leaving 11 bases between them. As DNA, the CDR3 is TGTGCCAGCAGCCAAGCGCCCTTGGCGGAGACCCAGTACTTC. Its protein product is CASSQAPLAETQYF.

This chain links TRBV7-9 with TRBJ2-5, with D unresolved. The V gene lost 2 bases and the J gene lost 3 bases, with 10 bases spanning the gap. The germline gives CDR1 SEHNR, CDR2 FQNEAQ (reference sequence). This CDR3 is 14 amino acids long. Written as DNA, the CDR3 is TGTGCCAGCAGCTTAAGGCCAGCTAAAGAGACCCAGTACTTC. It is translated as CASSLRPAKETQYF.

The rearrangement links TRBV29-1 to TRBJ2-5, with D unresolved. This CDR3 region has 11 residues. CDR1 and CDR2 from the germline V gene are SQVTM and ANQGSEA. Between the trimmed V and J ends, which lost 8 bases and 7 bases, there was a span of 14 bases. The CDR3 reads CSHGSSGTQYF. CDR3 coding DNA: TGCAGCCACGGGTCCAGTGGGACCCAGTACTTC. The full variable domain, completed using reference TRBV29-1 and TRBJ2-5, is SAVISQKPSRDICQRGTSLTIQCQVDSQVTMMFWYRQQPGQSLTLIATANQGSEATYESGFVIDKFPISRPNLTFSTLTVSNMSPEDSSIYLCSHGSSGTQYFGPGTRLLVL.

The chain combines TRBV4-3 with TRBJ1-1; TRBD1 is a possible D gene (6 bases). V lost 2 bases and J 7 bases, leaving 17 bases between the germline ends. CDR3 length equals 15 residues. Germline V gene lookup returns CDR1 LGHNA and CDR2 YSLEER. CDR3 amino acids: CASSQTPGHLFEAFF. The CDR3 region has the DNA TGCGCCAGCAGCCAAACCCCGGGACACTTGTTTGAAGCTTTCTTT.

The V and J genes are TRBV10-3 and TRBJ2-1; 9 nucleotides line up with TRBD2. The CDR3 runs to 14 residues. Germline CDR1 ENHRY, CDR2 SYGVKD. V was pared by 6 bases and J by 4 bases, with 4 bases of the junction left unmatched. DNA for the CDR3: TGTGCCATCAGCCGGACTAGCGAGTACAATGAGCAGTTCTTC. It encodes CAISRTSEYNEQFF.

The chain links TRBV7-9 to TRBJ2-3; 7 nucleotides line up with TRBD1. The CDR3 sequence is 14 residues long. The J segment lost 4 bases and the V segment lost 5 bases, leaving 6 bases of the junction unmatched. Germline CDR1 SEHNR, CDR2 FQNEAQ (reference sequence). CDR3 nucleotides: TGTGCCAGCAGCGTATCACAGGGGCCAGATACGCAGTATTTT. This sequence encodes CASSVSQGPDTQYF.

This chain connects TRBV6-6 to TRBJ2-7, with D possibly TRBD2 on 5 matching bases. Germline V gene data show CDR1 as MNHNY and CDR2 as SVGAGI (reference sequence). V lost 6 bases and J lost 3, with 15 bases in between. The CDR3 length is 14 residues. Here the CDR3 DNA reads TGTGCCAGCAGGGACGTAAAGGGAGACTACGAGCAGTACGTC. Protein product: CASRDVKGDYEQYV.

CDR3 DNA: TGCAGCGCCCTCAGGGGGCCTAACACTGAAGCTTTCTTT. It codes for CSALRGPNTEAFF. V and J are TRBV29-1 and TRBJ1-1, with TRBD1 identical over 8 bases. The V segment lost 7 bases and the J segment 2 bases; nucleotides outside the gene matches: 6. This CDR3 is 13 amino acids long. Germline V lookup: CDR1 SQVTM, CDR2 ANQGSEA.

The chain carries TRBV3-1 and TRBJ1-2; unclear D gene. Looked up from germline, CDR1 is LGHDT and CDR2 is YNNKEL (reference sequence). The CDR3 covers 14 residues. V was cut by 0 bases and J by 8 bases, with 13 bases left in between. The CDR3 DNA follows: TGTGCCAGCAGCCAAGATCTGGGAGAATGGGGCTACACCTTC. Its protein product is CASSQDLGEWGYTF.

The CDR3: CASSLVRSTDTQYF. CDR3 DNA sequence: TGTGCCAGCAGTTTGGTCCGGAGCACAGATACGCAGTATTTT. This chain links TRBV12-3 or TRBV12-4 with TRBJ2-3; no firm D call. This CDR3 comprises 14 residues. The ends were cut back, 3 bases at V and 0 bases at J, with 7 bases in the middle.

The chain employs TRBV19 and TRBJ1-4, with unresolved D. The length of the CDR3 is 15 residues. CDR1 and CDR2 (germline): LNHDA, SQIVND (reference sequence). The germline V and J ends were trimmed by 6 bases and 0 bases, with 11 bases remaining between them. The CDR3: CASRAAAATNEKLFF. DNA for the CDR3: TGTGCCAGTAGAGCAGCCGCCGCAACTAATGAAAAACTGTTTTTT.

In nucleotides, the CDR3 is TGCAGCGCTGCTGGGGGGCTTTCAGATACGCAGTATTTT. Translated: CSAAGGLSDTQYF. The chain carries TRBV29-1 and TRBJ2-3; D might be TRBD1 or TRBD2, each matching 6 bases. The CDR3 is 13 amino acids. V lost 7 bases, J lost 4 bases, and 15 bases lay in between. The germline V gene has CDR1 SQVTM and CDR2 ANQGSEA.